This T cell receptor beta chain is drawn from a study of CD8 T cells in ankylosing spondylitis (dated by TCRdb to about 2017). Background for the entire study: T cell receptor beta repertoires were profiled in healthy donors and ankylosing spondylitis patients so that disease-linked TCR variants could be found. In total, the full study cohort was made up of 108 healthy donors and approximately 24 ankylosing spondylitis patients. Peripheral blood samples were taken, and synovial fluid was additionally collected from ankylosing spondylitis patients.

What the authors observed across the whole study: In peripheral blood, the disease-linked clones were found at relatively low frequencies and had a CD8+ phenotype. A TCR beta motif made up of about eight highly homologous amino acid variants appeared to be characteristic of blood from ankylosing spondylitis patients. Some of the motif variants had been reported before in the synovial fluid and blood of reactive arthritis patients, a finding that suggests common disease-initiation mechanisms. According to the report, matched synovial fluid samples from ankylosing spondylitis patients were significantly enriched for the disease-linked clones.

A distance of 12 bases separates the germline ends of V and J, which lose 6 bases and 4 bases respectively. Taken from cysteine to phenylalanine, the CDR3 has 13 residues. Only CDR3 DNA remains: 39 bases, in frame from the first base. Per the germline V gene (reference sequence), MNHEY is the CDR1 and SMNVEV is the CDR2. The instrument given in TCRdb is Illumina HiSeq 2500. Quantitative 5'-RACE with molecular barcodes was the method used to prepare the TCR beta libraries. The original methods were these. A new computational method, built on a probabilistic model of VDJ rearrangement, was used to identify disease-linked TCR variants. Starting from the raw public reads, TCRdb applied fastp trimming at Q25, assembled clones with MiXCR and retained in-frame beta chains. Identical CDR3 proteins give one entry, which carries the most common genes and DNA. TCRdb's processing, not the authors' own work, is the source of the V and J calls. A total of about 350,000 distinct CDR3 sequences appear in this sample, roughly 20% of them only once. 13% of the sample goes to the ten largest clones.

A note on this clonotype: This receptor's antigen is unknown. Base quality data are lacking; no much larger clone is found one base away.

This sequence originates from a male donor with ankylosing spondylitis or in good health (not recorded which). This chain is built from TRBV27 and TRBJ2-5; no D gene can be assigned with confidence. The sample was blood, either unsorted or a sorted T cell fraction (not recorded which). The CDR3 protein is CASRPLQPETQYF. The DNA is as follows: TGTGCCAGCAGGCCGCTCCAACCAGAGACCCAGTACTTC.